This T cell receptor beta chain was recorded in a study of CD8+ T cells in alopecia areata. The CDR3 sequence is 11 residues long. Germline-derived CDR1 and CDR2 are DFQATT and SNEGSKA (reference sequence). Trimming cost V 6 bases and J 8 bases, with 10 bases left between them. Treatment denoted: oral pan-JAK inhibitor, 5-10 mg twice daily. Extracted RNA was reverse transcribed, and the resulting cDNA served as sequencing template. The data were produced by immunoSEQ multiplex PCR, yet TCRdb's version contains in-frame clones alone and is incomplete. The table shows roughly 180,000 clones, with about 60% occurring only once.

The receptor's source is a human donor with alopecia areata. The gene calls are TRBV20-1 and TRBJ2-2; D uncertain. The sequencing used CD4+ T cells sorted from blood, collected at week 4, from a patient treated with tofacitinib. CDR3 in amino acids: CSAGRLGELFF. The CDR3 region has the DNA TGCAGTGCGGGCCGTCTGGGGGAGCTGTTTTTT.